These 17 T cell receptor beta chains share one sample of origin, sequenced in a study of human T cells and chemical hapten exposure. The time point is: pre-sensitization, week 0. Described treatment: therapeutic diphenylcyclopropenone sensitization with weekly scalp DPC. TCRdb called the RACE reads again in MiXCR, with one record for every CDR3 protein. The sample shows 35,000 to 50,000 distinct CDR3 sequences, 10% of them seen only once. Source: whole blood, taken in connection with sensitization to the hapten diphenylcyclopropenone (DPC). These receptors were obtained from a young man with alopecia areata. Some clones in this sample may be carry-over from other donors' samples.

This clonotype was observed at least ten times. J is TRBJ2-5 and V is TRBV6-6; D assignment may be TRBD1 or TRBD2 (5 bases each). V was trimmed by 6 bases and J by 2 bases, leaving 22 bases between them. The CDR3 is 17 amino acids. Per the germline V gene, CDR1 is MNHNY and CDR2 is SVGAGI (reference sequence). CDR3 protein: CASRSLSGTQEQETQYF. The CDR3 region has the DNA TGTGCCAGCAGAAGTTTATCCGGGACGCAGGAACAAGAGACCCAGTACTTC.

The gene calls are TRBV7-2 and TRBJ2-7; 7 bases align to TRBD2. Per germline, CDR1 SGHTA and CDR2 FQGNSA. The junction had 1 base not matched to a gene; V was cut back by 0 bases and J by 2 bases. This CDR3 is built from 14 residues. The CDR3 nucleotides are TGTGCCAGCAGCTTAGCGGGAGGGCCCTACGAGCAGTACGTC. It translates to CASSLAGGPYEQYV.

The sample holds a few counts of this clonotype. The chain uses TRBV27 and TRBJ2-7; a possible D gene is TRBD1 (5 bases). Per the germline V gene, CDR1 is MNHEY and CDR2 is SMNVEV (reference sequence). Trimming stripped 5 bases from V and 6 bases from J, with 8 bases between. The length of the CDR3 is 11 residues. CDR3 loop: CASSPRGEQYV. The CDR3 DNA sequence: TGTGCCAGCAGTCCTAGGGGCGAGCAGTACGTC.

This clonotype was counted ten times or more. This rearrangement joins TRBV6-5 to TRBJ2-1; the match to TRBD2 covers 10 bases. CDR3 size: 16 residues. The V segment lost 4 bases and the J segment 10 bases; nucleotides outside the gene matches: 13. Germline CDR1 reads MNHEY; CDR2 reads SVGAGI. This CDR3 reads CASSSRKSGRAKEQFF. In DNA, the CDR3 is TGTGCCAGCAGTTCAAGAAAAAGCGGGAGGGCCAAGGAGCAGTTCTTC.

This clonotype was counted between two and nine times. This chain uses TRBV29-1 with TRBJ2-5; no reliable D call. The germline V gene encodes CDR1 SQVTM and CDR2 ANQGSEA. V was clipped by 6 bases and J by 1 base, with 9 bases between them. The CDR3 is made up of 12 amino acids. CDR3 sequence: CSVQKAQETQYF. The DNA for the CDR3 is TGCAGCGTCCAAAAAGCCCAAGAGACCCAGTACTTC.

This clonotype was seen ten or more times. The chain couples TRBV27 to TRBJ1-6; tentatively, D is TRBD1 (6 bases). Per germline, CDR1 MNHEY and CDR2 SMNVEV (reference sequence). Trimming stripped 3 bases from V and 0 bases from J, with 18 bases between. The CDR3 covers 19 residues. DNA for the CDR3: TGTGCCAGCAGTTTGTACTGGGGGCAGGGGAGCTCCTATAATTCACCCCTCCACTTT. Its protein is CASSLYWGQGSSYNSPLHF.

CDR3 residues: CASSFLRTGVNYGYTF. CDR3 DNA: TGTGCCAGCAGTTTTTTGAGGACAGGAGTTAACTATGGCTACACCTTC. V gene TRBV12-3 or TRBV12-4 combines with J gene TRBJ1-2; 7 bases map to TRBD1. The CDR3 spans 16 residues. The J segment lost 1 base and the V segment lost 3 bases, leaving 8 bases of the junction unmatched.

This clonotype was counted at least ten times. The CDR3 protein is CAISQAEDTQYF. The CDR3 region has the DNA TGTGCCATCAGCCAGGCGGAAGATACGCAGTATTTT. The chain links TRBV10-3 to TRBJ2-3, with unresolved D. Between the trimmed V and J ends, which lost 6 bases and 5 bases, there was a span of 9 bases. The CDR3 spans 12 residues. Per the germline V gene, CDR1 is ENHRY and CDR2 is SYGVKD.

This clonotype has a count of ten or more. Here the CDR3 reads CASSFSGPTYNEQFF. In DNA form, the CDR3 reads TGTGCCAGCAGCTTTAGCGGGCCGACCTACAATGAGCAGTTCTTC. The chain carries TRBV7-3 and TRBJ2-1; 7 nucleotides agree with TRBD2. Germline lookup yields CDR1 SGHTA and CDR2 FQGTGA. The CDR3 extends over 15 amino acids. After removal of 3 bases from V and 2 bases from J, the junction contained 4 bases not matched to a gene.

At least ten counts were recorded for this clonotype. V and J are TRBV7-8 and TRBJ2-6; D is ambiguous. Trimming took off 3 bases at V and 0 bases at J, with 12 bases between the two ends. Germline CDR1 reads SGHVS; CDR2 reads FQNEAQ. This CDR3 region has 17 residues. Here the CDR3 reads CASSFIGLSSGANVLTF. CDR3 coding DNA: TGTGCCAGCAGCTTTATTGGGTTGAGCTCTGGGGCCAACGTCCTGACTTTC.

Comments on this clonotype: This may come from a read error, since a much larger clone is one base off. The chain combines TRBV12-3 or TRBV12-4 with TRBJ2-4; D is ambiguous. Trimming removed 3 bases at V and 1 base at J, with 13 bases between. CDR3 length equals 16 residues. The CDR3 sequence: CASSFLLGQAKNIQYF. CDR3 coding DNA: TGTGCCAGCAGTTTTTTGCTGGGTCAGGCCAAAAACATTCAGTACTTC.

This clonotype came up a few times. CDR3 amino acids: CASSPGQLETQYF. The CDR3, as DNA: TGCGCCAGCAGCCCCGGACAGTTAGAGACCCAGTACTTC. The chain joins TRBV5-1 to TRBJ2-5; maybe TRBD1 (6 bases). The CDR3 has 13 residues. V dropped 4 bases and J dropped 4 bases, with 11 bases sitting between them. Germline-derived CDR1 and CDR2 are SGHRS and YFSETQ.

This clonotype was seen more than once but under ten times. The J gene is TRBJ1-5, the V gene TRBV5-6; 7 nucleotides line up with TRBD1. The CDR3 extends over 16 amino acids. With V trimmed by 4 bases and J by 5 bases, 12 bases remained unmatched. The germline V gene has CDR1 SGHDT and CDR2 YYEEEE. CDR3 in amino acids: CASSATEGATDQPQHF. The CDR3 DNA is TGTGCCAGCAGCGCCACAGAGGGGGCTACGGATCAGCCCCAGCATTTT. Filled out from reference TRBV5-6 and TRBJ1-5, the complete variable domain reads DAGVTQSPTHLIKTRGQQVTLRCSPKSGHDTVSWYQQALGQGPQFIFQYYEEEERQRGNFPDRFSGHQFPNYSSELNVNALLLGDSALYLCASSATEGATDQPQHFGDGTRLSIL.

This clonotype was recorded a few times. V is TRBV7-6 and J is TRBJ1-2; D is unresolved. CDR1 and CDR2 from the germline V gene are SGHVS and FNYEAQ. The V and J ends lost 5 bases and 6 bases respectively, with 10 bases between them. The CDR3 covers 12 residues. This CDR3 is CASSPPGDGYTF. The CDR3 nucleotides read TGTGCCAGCAGCCCACCCGGTGATGGCTACACCTTC. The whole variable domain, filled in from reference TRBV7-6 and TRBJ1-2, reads GAGVSQSPRYKVTKRGQDVALRCDPISGHVSLYWYRQALGQGPEFLTYFNYEAQQDKSGLPNDRFSAERPEGSISTLTIQRTEQRDSAMYRCASSPPGDGYTFGSGTRLTVV.

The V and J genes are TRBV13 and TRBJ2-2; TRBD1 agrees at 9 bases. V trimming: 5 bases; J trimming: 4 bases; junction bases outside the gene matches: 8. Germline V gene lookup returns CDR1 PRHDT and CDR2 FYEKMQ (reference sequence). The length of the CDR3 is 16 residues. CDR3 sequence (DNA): TGTGCCAGCAGCGGGACGGGACAGGGCCTCACCGGGGAGCTGTTTTTT. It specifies CASSGTGQGLTGELFF.

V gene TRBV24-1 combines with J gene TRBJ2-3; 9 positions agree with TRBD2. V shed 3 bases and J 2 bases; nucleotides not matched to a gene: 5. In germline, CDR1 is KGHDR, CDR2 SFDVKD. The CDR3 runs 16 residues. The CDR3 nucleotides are TGTGCCACCAGTGATCCCCTAGCGGGGCACACAGATACGCAGTATTTT. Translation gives CATSDPLAGHTDTQYF.

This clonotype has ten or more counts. CDR3 loop: CASIRDRGTYGYTF. The CDR3 coding sequence is TGTGCCAGCATCCGGGACAGGGGGACCTATGGCTACACCTTC. This chain joins TRBV7-9 and TRBJ1-2; 11 nucleotides align to TRBD1. J lost 4 bases, V lost 7 bases, and 5 bases had no gene match. CDR1 is SEHNR, CDR2 FQNEAQ, per germline (reference sequence). This CDR3 region has 14 residues.